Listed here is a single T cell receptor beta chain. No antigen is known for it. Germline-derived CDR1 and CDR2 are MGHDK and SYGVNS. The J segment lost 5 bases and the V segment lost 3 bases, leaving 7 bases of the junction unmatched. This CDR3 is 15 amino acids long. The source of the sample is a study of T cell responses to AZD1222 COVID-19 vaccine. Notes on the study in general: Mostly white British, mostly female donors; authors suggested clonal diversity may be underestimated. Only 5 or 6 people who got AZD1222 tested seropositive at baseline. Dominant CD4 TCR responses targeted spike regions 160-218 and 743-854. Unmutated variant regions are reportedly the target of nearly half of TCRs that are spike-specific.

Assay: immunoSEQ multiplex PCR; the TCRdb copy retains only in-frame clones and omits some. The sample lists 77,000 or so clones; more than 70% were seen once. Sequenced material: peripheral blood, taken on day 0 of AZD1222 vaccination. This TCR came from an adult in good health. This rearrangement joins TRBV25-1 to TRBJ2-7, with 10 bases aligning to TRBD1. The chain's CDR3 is CASSEFGTGDNEQYF. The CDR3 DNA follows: TGTGCCAGCAGTGAGTTCGGGACAGGGGACAACGAGCAGTACTTC.